One and the same sample provided the 16 T cell receptor beta chains below, sequenced in a study of PD-1 blockade in classical Hodgkin lymphoma. The time point denotes: cycle 4 day 1 (C4D1), after 6 weeks of nivolumab. Each of the patients experienced relapse following autologous stem cell transplantation, and their brentuximab vedotin exposure differed. The authors enriched CD8+ T cells from thawed PBMCs via magnetic negative selection. Using immunoSEQ multiplex PCR, the repertoire was profiled, and TCRdb retains in-frame clones only, with some absent. The sample shows approximately 10,000 clones, less than 80% of them seen only once. Sequences were derived from CD8+ T cells from blood, sampled before the fourth cycle of nivolumab. Every receptor here comes from a human donor with classical Hodgkin lymphoma.

The rearrangement links TRBV5-1 to TRBJ2-7; TRBD1 agrees at 7 bases. The CDR3 totals 12 residues. The junction had 1 base not matched to a gene; V was cut back by 3 bases and J by 4 bases. Germline lookup yields CDR1 SGHRS and CDR2 YFSETQ. The CDR3 DNA follows: TGCGCCAGCAGCTGGGACAGTTACGAGCAGTACTTC. Protein sequence: CASSWDSYEQYF.

The V gene is TRBV2, the J gene TRBJ1-4, with TRBD1 matching 9 bases. CDR3 size: 16 residues. Germline V gene lookup returns CDR1 SNHLY and CDR2 FYNNEI. J was trimmed by 6 bases and V by 0 bases; bases with no gene match: 5. In nucleotides, the CDR3 is TGTGCCAGCAGTGAAGCGGGGACAGGGTGGGATGAAAAACTGTTTTTT. Amino acids: CASSEAGTGWDEKLFF.

This clone was counted a single time. The chain recombines TRBV14 with TRBJ1-1, with D possibly being TRBD1 (6 bases). With 4 bases removed from V and 3 bases from J, the gap between germline ends came to 18 bases. From germline, CDR1 is SGHDN and CDR2 FVKESK. There are 16 residues in the CDR3. The CDR3 DNA reads TGTGCCAGCAGCCCTGATTGGGGGGCCCGGGACACTGAAGCTTTCTTT. Translating gives CASSPDWGARDTEAFF.

As DNA, the CDR3 is TGTGCCAGCAGCATTGGAGGGGAGGGCTACACCTTC. Translation gives CASSIGGEGYTF. The rearrangement links TRBV7-9 to TRBJ1-2; D is perhaps TRBD1 (5 bases). Trimming stripped 5 bases from V and 8 bases from J, with 12 bases between. Germline V lookup: CDR1 SEHNR, CDR2 FQNEAQ (reference sequence). The length of the CDR3 is 12 residues.

The rearrangement uses TRBV2 and TRBJ2-5, with TRBD1 matching over 9 bases. CDR1 and CDR2 (germline): SNHLY, FYNNEI. V lost 8 bases and J lost 7; bases outside the gene matches: 5. The CDR3 is 12 amino acids. The DNA of the CDR3 is TGTGCCAGCGAGGGACAGGGTGGGACCCAGTACTTC. It encodes CASEGQGGTQYF.

The chain joins TRBV5-6 to TRBJ1-1, with 9 bases identical to TRBD1. The CDR3 runs 15 residues. J gave up 3 bases and V 3 bases, and 6 bases lay outside the gene matches. Germline assignment: CDR1 SGHDT and CDR2 YYEEEE. The CDR3 region is CASSSTGGSDTEAFF. The CDR3 DNA sequence: TGTGCCAGCAGCTCTACAGGGGGCAGTGACACTGAAGCTTTCTTT.

The chain recombines TRBV15 with TRBJ1-5; a possible D gene is TRBD1 (6 bases). Germline CDR1 LNHNV, CDR2 YYDKDF (reference sequence). Trimming left V 8 bases short and J 2 bases short, with 16 bases between. The CDR3 totals 15 residues. CDR3 in amino acids: CATSPGGGGNQPQHF. The CDR3 DNA reads as TGTGCCACCTCCCCGGGAGGGGGAGGCAATCAGCCCCAGCATTTT. The full variable domain, completed using reference TRBV15 and TRBJ1-5, is DAMVIQNPRYQVTQFGKPVTLSCSQTLNHNVMYWYQQKSSQAPKLLFHYYDKDFNNEADTPDNFQSRRPNTSFCFLDIRSPGLGDTAMYLCATSPGGGGNQPQHFGDGTRLSIL.

This clone was seen more than once but under ten times. The chain combines TRBV7-9 with TRBJ1-2, with D unclear. Trimming cost V 1 base and J 6 bases, with 12 bases left between them. The CDR3 has 14 amino acids. Germline CDR1 and CDR2: SEHNR and FQNEAQ (reference sequence). CDR3 region: CASSLVSGINGYTF. The CDR3 coding sequence is TGTGCCAGCAGCTTAGTGTCTGGGATTAATGGCTACACCTTC.

The CDR3: CASSLLLLQSYNEQFF. The CDR3 DNA is TGTGCCAGCAGTTTATTGCTCCTGCAGTCCTACAATGAGCAGTTCTTC. J is TRBJ2-1 and V is TRBV28; no firm D call. Per the germline V gene, CDR1 is MDHEN and CDR2 is SYDVKM. Trimming took 1 base from V and 1 from J, leaving 11 bases between them. There are 16 residues in the CDR3.

This chain joins TRBV5-1 and TRBJ1-5; 9 nucleotides agree with TRBD1. J gave up 4 bases and V 4 bases, and 3 bases lay outside the gene matches. Per germline, CDR1 SGHRS and CDR2 YFSETQ. This CDR3 comprises 14 residues. In nucleotides, the CDR3 is TGCGCCAGCAGCCCGGGACAGGGTAATCAGCCCCAGCATTTT. It yields the protein CASSPGQGNQPQHF.

The rearrangement uses TRBV5-5 and TRBJ1-1; no definite D call. The CDR3 totals 13 residues. Germline CDR1 reads SGHKS; CDR2 reads YYEKEE (reference sequence). V was clipped by 2 bases and J by 7 bases, with 12 bases between them. The CDR3 spells CASSLSTSSEAFF. Written as DNA, the CDR3 is TGTGCCAGCAGCTTAAGTACTTCCAGTGAAGCTTTCTTT.

The J gene is TRBJ2-5, the V gene TRBV7-6, with TRBD1 identical over 11 bases. The tail of the sequence fits TRBJ2-7 better, so the J call may be wrong. CDR1 is SGHVS and CDR2 is FNYEAQ in the germline V gene. The CDR3 extends over 15 amino acids. CDR3 nucleotide sequence: TGTGCCAGCAGCGAAGGGACAGGGGGGCCCTACGAGCAGTACTTC. Translating it yields CASSEGTGGPYEQYF.

The chain recombines TRBV6-6 with TRBJ1-2, with D maybe TRBD1 (5 bases). Germline V gives CDR1 MNHNY, CDR2 SVGAGI (reference sequence). V was shortened by 2 bases and J by 8 bases, with 15 bases between the two germline ends. The CDR3 is 14 amino acids. The CDR3 bases are TGTGCCAGCAGTTACGCCCTAGGAGGGACCGGCTACACCTTC. Protein product: CASSYALGGTGYTF.

The chain links TRBV6-1 to TRBJ1-2, with D uncertain. Germline CDR1 MNHNS, CDR2 SASEGT. With 1 base removed from V and 4 bases from J, the gap between germline ends came to 16 bases. The CDR3 totals 16 residues. The CDR3 DNA follows: TGTGCCAGCAGTGAAGTATCGGCAGACCCCCGCTATGGCTACACCTTC. It codes for CASSEVSADPRYGYTF.

The chain has TRBV9 and TRBJ2-1; D remains unclear. The CDR3 has 14 amino acids. The V end was cut by 3 bases, the J end by 8 bases, with 15 bases between. Germline V gives CDR1 SGDLS, CDR2 YYNGEE. CDR3 coding DNA: TGTGCCAGCAGCGAATACAGATATGGGGATGAGCAGTTCTTC. Its protein is CASSEYRYGDEQFF. Together with reference TRBV9 and TRBJ2-1, the CDR3 gives the full variable domain: DSGVTQTPKHLITATGQRVTLRCSPRSGDLSVYWYQQSLDQGLQFLIQYYNGEERAKGNILERFSAQQFPDLHSELNLSSLELGDSALYFCASSEYRYGDEQFFGPGTRLTVL.

The genes are TRBV7-9 and TRBJ2-7; 7 nucleotides line up with TRBD1. V was pared by 1 base and J by 6 bases, with 3 bases of the junction left unmatched. The CDR3 is 13 amino acids. Germline values: CDR1 SEHNR, CDR2 FQNEAQ (reference sequence). The CDR3 nucleotides read TGTGCCAGCAGCTTAGAAGGGACAGTCGAGCAGTACTTC. Amino acid sequence: CASSLEGTVEQYF.